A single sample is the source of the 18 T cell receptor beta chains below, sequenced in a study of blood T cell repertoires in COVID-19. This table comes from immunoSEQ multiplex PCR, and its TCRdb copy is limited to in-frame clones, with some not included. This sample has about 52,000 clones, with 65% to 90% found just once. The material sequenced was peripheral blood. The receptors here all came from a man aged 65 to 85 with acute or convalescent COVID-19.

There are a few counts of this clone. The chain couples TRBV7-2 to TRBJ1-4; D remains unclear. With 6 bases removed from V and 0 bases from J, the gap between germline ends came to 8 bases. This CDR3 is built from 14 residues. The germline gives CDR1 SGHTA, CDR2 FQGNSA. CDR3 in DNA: TGTGCCAGCAGGAGCGTCTCAACTAATGAAAAACTGTTTTTT. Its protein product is CASRSVSTNEKLFF.

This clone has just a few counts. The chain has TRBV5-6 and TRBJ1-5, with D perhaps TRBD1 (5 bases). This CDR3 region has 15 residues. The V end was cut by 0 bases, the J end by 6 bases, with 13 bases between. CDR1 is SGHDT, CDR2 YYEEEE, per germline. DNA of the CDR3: TGTGCCAGCAGCTTGGCCGGCGCAGGGCGTCAGCCCCAGCATTTT. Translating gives CASSLAGAGRQPQHF.

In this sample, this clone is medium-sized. CDR3 amino acids: CASSLGTASGYTF. Here the CDR3 DNA reads TGTGCCAGCAGCTTAGGGACAGCCTCCGGCTACACCTTC. The rearrangement links TRBV7-9 to TRBJ1-2; a possible D gene is TRBD1 (6 bases). CDR1 SEHNR and CDR2 FQNEAQ come from the germline V gene (reference sequence). The CDR3 is 13 residues long. Trimming pared 1 base from V and 8 bases from J, leaving 11 bases between.

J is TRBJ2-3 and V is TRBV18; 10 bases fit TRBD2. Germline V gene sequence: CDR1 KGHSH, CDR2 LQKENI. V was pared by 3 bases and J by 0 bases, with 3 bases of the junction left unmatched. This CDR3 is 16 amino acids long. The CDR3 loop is CASSPRTSGSTDTQYF. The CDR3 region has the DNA TGTGCCAGCTCACCCAGGACTAGCGGAAGCACAGATACGCAGTATTTT.

CDR3 protein: CASSQDQSGATEAFF. The CDR3 bases are TGCGCCAGCAGCCAAGATCAGTCAGGGGCCACTGAAGCTTTCTTT. The J gene is TRBJ1-1, the V gene TRBV4-3, with D perhaps matching TRBD1 (6 bases). Germline CDR1 reads LGHNA; CDR2 reads YSLEER. Trimming removed 0 bases from V and 4 bases from J, with 12 bases in between. CDR3 length equals 15 residues.

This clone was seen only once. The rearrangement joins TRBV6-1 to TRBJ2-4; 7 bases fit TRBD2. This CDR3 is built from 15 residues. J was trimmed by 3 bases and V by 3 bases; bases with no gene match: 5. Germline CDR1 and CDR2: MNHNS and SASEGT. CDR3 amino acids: CASSESSGGKNIQYF. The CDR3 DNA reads TGTGCCAGCAGTGAGTCTAGCGGTGGCAAAAACATTCAGTACTTC.

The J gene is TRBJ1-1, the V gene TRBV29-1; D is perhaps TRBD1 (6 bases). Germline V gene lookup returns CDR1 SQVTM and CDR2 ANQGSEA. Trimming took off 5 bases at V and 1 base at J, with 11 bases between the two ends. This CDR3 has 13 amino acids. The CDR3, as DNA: TGCAGCGTTAACAGGGATCAGAACACTGAAGCTTTCTTT. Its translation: CSVNRDQNTEAFF.

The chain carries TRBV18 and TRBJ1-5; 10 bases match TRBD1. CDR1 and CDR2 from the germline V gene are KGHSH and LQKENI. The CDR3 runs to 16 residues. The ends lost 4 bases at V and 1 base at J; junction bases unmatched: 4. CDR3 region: CASSRPDRGSNQPQHF. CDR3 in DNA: TGTGCCAGCTCACGGCCGGACAGGGGGAGCAATCAGCCCCAGCATTTT.

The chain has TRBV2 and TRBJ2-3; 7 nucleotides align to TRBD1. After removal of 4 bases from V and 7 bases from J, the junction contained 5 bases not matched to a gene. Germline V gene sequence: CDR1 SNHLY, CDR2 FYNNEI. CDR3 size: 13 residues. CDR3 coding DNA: TGTGCCAGCAGTGGGCAGGGGGATAATACGCAGTATTTT. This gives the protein CASSGQGDNTQYF.

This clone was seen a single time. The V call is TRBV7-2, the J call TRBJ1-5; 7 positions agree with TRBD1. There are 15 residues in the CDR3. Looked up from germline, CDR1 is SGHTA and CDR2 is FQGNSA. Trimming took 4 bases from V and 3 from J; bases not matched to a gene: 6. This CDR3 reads CASSWKGTDNQPQHF. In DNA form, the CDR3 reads TGTGCCAGCAGCTGGAAAGGGACAGACAATCAGCCCCAGCATTTT.

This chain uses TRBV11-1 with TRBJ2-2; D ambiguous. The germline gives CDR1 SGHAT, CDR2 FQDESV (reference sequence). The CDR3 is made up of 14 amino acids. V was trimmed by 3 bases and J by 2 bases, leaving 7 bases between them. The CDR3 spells CASSLWQNTGELFF. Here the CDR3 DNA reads TGTGCCAGCAGCTTGTGGCAAAACACCGGGGAGCTGTTTTTT.

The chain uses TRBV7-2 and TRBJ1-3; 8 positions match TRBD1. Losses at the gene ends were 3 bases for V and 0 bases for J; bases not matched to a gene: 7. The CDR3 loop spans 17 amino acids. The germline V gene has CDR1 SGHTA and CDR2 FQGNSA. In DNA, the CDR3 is TGTGCCAGCAGCTTCGCACCCACAGGGGGCTCTGGAAACACCATATATTTT. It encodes CASSFAPTGGSGNTIYF. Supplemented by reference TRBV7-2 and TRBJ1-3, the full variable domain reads GAGVSQSPSNKVTEKGKDVELRCDPISGHTALYWYRQSLGQGLEFLIYFQGNSAPDKSGLPSDRFSAERTGGSVSTLTIQRTQQEDSAVYLCASSFAPTGGSGNTIYFGEGSWLTVV.

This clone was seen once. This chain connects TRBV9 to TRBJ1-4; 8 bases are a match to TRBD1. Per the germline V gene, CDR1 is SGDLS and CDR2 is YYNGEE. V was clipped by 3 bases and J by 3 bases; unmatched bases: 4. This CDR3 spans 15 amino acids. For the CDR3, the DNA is TGTGCCAGCAGCGCAGGGGGCATACCTAATGAAAAACTGTTTTTT. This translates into CASSAGGIPNEKLFF.

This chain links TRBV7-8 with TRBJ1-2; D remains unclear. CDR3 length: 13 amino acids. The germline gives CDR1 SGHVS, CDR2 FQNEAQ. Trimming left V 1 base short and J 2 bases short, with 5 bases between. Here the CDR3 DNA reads TGTGCCAGCAGCTTAGAACGGAACTATGGCTACACCTTC. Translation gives CASSLERNYGYTF.

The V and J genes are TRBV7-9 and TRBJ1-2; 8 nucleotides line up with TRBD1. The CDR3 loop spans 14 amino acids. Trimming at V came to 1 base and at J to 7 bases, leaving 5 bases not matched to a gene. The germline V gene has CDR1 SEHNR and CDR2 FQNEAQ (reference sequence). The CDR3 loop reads CASSLGQGALGYTF. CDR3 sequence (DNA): TGTGCCAGCAGCTTAGGGCAGGGGGCGCTTGGCTACACCTTC. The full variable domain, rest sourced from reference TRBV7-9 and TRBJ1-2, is DTGVSQNPRHKITKRGQNVTFRCDPISEHNRLYWYRQTLGQGPEFLTYFQNEAQLEKSRLLSDRFSAERPKGSFSTLEIQRTEQGDSAMYLCASSLGQGALGYTFGSGTRLTVV.

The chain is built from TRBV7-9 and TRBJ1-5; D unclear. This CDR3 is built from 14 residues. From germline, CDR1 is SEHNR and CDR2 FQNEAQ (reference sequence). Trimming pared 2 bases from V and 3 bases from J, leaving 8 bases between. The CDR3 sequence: CASSLSWANQPQHF. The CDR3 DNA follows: TGTGCCAGCAGCTTATCTTGGGCCAATCAGCCCCAGCATTTT.

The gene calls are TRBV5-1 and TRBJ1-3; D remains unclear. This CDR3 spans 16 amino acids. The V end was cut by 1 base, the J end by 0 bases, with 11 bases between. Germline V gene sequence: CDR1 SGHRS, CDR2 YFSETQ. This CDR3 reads CASSLMSGSSGNTIYF. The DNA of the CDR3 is TGCGCCAGCAGCTTGATGTCGGGAAGCTCTGGAAACACCATATATTTT. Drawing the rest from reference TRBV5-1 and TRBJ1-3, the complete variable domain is KAGVTQTPRYLIKTRGQQVTLSCSPISGHRSVSWYQQTPGQGLQFLFEYFSETQRNKGNFPGRFSGRQFSNSRSEMNVSTLELGDSALYLCASSLMSGSSGNTIYFGEGSWLTVV.

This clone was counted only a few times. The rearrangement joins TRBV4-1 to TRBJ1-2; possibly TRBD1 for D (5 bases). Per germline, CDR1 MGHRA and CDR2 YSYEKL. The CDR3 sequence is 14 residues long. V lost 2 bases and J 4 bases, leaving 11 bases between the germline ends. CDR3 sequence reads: CASSQQGYGYGYTF. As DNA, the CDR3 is TGCGCCAGCAGCCAACAGGGCTACGGCTATGGCTACACCTTC.